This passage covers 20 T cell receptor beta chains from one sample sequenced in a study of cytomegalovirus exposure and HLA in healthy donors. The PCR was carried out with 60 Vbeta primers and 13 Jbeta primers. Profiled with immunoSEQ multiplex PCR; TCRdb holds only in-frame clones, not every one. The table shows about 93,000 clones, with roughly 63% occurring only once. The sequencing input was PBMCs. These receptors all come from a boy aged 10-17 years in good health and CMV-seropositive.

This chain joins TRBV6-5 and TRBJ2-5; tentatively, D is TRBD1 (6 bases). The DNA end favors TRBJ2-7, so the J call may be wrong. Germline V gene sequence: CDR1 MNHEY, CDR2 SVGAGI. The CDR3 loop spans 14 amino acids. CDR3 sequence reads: CASRVGGPIYEQYF. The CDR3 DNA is TGTGCCAGCCGTGTAGGGGGACCGATTTACGAGCAGTACTTC.

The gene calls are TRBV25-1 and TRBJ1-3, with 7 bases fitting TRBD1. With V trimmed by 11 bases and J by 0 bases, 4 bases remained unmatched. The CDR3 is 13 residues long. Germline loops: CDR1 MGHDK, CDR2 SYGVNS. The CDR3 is CASGQTSGNTIYF. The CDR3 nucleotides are TGTGCCTCGGGACAGACCTCTGGAAACACCATATATTTT.

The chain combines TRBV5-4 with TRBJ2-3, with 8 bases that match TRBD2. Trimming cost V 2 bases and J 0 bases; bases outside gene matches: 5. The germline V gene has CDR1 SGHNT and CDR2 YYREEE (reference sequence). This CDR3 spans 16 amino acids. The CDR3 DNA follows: TGTGCCAGCAGCTTCCGACTAGCGTATAGCACAGATACGCAGTATTTT. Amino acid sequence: CASSFRLAYSTDTQYF. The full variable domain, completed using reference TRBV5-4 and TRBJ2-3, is ETGVTQSPTHLIKTRGQQVTLRCSSQSGHNTVSWYQQALGQGPQFIFQYYREEENGRGNFPPRFSGLQFPNYSSELNVNALELDDSALYLCASSFRLAYSTDTQYFGPGTRLTVL.

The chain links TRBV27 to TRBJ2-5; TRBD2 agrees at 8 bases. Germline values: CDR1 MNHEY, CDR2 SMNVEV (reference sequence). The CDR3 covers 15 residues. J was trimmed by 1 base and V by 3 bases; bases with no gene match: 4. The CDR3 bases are TGTGCCAGCAGTTTTAGCGGGACAATCCAAGAGACCCAGTACTTC. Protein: CASSFSGTIQETQYF.

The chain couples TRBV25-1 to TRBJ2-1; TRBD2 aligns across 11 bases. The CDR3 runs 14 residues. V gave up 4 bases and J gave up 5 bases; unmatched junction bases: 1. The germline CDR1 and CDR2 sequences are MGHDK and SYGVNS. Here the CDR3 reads CASSVTSGNNEQFF. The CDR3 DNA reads TGTGCCAGCAGTGTGACTAGCGGGAACAATGAGCAGTTCTTC.

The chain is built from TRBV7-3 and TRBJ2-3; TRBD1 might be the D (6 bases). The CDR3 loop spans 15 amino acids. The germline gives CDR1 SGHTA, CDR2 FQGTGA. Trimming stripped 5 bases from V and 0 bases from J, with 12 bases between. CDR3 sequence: CASSQGLLSTDTQYF. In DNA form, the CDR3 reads TGTGCCAGCAGCCAGGGGTTGTTGAGCACAGATACGCAGTATTTT.

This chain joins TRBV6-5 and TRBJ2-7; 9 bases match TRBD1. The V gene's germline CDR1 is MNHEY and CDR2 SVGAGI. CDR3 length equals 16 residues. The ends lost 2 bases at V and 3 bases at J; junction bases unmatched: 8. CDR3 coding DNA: TGTGCCAGCAGTTACCAACTCCCGGGACAGGGCTACGAGCAGTACTTC. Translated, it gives CASSYQLPGQGYEQYF.

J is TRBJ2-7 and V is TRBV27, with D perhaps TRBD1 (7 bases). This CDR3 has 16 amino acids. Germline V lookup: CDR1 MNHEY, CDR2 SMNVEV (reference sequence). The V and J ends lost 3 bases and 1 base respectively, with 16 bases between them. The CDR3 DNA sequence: TGTGCCAGCAGTTTCGTGGGGGAGGACAGGTCCTACGAGCAGTACTTC. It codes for CASSFVGEDRSYEQYF.

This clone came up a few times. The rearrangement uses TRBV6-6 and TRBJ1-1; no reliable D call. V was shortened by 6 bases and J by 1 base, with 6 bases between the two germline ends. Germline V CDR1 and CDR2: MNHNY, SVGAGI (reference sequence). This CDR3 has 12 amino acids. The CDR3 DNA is TGTGCCAGCAGCTTTAAGAACACTGAAGCTTTCTTT. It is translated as CASSFKNTEAFF.

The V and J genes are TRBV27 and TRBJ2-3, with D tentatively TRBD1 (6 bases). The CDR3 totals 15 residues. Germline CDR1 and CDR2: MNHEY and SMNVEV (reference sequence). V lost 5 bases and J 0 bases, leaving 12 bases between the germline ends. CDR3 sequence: CASSRGTRSTDTQYF. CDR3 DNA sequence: TGTGCCAGCAGTAGGGGGACCAGAAGCACAGATACGCAGTATTTT.

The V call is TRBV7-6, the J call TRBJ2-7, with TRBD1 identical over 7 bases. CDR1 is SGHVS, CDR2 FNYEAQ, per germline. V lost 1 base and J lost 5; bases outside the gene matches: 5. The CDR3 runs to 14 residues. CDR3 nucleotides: TGTGCCAGCAGCTTAGGACAGGGTAGGAACGAGCAGTACTTC. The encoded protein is CASSLGQGRNEQYF.

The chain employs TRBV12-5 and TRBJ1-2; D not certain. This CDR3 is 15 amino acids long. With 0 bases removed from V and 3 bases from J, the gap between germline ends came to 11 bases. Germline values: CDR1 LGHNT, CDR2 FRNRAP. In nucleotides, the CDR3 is TGTGCTAGTGGTTTGGTAGAGCGTATTTACTATGGCTACACCTTC. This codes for CASGLVERIYYGYTF.

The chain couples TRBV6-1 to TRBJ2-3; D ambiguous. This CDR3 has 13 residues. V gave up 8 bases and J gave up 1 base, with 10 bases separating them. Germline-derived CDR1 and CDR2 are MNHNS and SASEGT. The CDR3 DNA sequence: TGTGCCAGCGGGGAAGGAGGCACAGATACGCAGTATTTT. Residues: CASGEGGTDTQYF.

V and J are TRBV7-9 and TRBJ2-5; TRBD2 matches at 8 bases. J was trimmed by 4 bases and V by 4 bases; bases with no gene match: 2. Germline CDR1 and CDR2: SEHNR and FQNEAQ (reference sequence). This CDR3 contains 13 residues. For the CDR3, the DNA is TGTGCCAGCAGCTATAGCGGGGTAGAGACCCAGTACTTC. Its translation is CASSYSGVETQYF.

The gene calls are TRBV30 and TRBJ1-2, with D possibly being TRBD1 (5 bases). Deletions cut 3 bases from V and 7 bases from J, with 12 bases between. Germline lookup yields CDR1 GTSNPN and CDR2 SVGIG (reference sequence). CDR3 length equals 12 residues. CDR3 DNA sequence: TGTGCCTGGAGCGGGACTGTGGGTGGCTACACCTTC. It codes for CAWSGTVGGYTF.

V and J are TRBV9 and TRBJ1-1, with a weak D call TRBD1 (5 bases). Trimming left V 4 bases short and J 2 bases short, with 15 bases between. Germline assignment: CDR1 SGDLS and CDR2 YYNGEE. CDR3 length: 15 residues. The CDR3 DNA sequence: TGTGCCAGCAGCCCTCAGTTACAGGCCAACACTGAAGCTTTCTTT. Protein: CASSPQLQANTEAFF.

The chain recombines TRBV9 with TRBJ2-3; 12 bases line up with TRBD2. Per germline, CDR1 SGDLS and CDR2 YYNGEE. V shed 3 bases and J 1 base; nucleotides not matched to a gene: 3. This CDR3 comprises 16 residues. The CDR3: CASSARTSGGTDTQYF. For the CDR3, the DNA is TGTGCCAGCAGCGCACGGACTAGCGGGGGCACAGATACGCAGTATTTT.

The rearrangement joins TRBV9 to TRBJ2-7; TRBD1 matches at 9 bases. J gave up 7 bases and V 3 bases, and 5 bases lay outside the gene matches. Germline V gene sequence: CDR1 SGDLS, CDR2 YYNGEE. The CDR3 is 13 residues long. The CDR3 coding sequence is TGTGCCAGCAGCGCAGGACAGGGGAGGGAGCAGTACTTC. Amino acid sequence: CASSAGQGREQYF.

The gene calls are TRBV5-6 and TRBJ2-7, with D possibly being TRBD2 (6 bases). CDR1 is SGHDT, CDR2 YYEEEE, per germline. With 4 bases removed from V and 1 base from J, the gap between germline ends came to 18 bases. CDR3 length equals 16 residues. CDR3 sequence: CASSPGRRSSSYEQYF. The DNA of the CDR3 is TGTGCCAGCAGCCCGGGGAGGCGGTCGAGTTCCTACGAGCAGTACTTC.

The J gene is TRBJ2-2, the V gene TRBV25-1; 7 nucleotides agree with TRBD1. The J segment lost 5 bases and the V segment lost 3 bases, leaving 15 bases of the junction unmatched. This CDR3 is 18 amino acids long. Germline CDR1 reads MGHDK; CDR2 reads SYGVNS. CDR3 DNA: TGTGCCAGCAGTGATTCCCTGACAGGGAAAGTGAGAACCGGGGAGCTGTTTTTT. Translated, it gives CASSDSLTGKVRTGELFF. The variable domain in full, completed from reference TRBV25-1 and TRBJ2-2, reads EADIYQTPRYLVIGTGKKITLECSQTMGHDKMYWYQQDPGMELHLIHYSYGVNSTEKGDLSSESTVSRIRTEHFPLTLESARPSHTSQYLCASSDSLTGKVRTGELFFGEGSRLTVL.